This T cell receptor beta chain was found in a study of monozygotic twins with cystic fibrosis. Sequencing was performed with immunoSEQ multiplex PCR; in TCRdb, only in-frame clones are kept and a portion is missing. Among 7,500 to 9,500 clones, approximately 93% were seen once, and the ten largest hold 0.54%. The source is a boy under 10 years old with cystic fibrosis. What was sequenced was blood.

DNA for the CDR3: TGTGCCAGCAGCGCCCAGGGCTGGGGCACAGATACGCAGTATTTT. Translating it yields CASSAQGWGTDTQYF. The gene calls are TRBV9 and TRBJ2-3; tentative D call: TRBD1 (5 bases). CDR1 is SGDLS, CDR2 YYNGEE, per germline. This CDR3 region has 15 residues. V lost 3 bases and J lost 1, with 12 bases in between. Complete variable domain (other parts from reference TRBV9 and TRBJ2-3): DSGVTQTPKHLITATGQRVTLRCSPRSGDLSVYWYQQSLDQGLQFLIQYYNGEERAKGNILERFSAQQFPDLHSELNLSSLELGDSALYFCASSAQGWGTDTQYFGPGTRLTVL.